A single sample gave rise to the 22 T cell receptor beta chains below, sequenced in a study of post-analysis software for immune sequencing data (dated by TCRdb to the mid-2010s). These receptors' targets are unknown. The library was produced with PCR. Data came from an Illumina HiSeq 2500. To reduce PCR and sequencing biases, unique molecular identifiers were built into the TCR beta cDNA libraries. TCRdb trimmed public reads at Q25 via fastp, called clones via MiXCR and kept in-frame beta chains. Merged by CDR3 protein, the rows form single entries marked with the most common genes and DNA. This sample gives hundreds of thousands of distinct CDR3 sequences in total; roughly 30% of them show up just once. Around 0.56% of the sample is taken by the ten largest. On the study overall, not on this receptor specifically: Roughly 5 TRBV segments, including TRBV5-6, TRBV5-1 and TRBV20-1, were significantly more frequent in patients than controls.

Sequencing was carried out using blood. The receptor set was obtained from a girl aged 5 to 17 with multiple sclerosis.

The CDR3 DNA sequence: TGTGCCAGCAGTAACTGGGGAAGGGAGAATCAGCCCCAGCATTTT. Amino acid sequence: CASSNWGRENQPQHF. The chain has TRBV12-3 or TRBV12-4 and TRBJ1-5, with D unclear. The CDR3 loop spans 15 amino acids. V lost 5 bases to trimming and J lost 4 bases, with 15 bases between them.

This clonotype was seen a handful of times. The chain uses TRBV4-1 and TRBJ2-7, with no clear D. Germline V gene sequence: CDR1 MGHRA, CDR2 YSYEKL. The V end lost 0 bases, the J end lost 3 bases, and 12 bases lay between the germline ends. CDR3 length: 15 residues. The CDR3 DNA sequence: TGCGCCAGCAGCCAAGATCCTGGCAGCCACTACGAGCAGTACTTC. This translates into CASSQDPGSHYEQYF.

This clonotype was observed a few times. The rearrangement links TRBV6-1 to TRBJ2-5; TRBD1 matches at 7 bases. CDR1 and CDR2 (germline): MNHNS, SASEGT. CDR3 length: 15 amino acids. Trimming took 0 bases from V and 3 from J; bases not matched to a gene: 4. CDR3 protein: CASSEALGTEETQYF. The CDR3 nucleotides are TGTGCCAGCAGTGAAGCTCTGGGGACAGAAGAGACCCAGTACTTC.

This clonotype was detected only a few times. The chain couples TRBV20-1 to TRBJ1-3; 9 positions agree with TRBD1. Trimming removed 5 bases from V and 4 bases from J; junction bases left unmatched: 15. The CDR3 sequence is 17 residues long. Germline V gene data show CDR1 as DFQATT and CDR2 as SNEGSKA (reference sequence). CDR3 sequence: CSAASTGTGPVGNTIYF. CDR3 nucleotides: TGCAGTGCTGCGTCGACCGGGACAGGGCCAGTGGGAAACACCATATATTTT.

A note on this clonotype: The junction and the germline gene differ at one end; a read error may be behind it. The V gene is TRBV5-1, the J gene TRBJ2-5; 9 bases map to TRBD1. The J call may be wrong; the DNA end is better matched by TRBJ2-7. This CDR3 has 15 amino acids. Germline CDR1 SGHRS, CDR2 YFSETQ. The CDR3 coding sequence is TGCACCAGCAGCTTGGAGACGGGACAGGGCGCCGAGCAGTACTTC. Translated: CTSSLETGQGAEQYF.

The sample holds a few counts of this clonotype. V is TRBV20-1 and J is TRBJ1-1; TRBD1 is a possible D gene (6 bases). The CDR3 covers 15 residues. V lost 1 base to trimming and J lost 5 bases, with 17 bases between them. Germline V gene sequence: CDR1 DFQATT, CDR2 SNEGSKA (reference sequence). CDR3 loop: CSARGFRGALTEAFF. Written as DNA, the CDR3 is TGCAGTGCTAGAGGGTTCCGGGGGGCGTTGACTGAAGCTTTCTTT.

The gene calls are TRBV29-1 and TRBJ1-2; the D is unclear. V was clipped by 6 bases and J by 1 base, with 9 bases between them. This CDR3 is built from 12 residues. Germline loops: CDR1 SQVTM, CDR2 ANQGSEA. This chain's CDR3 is CSVADGNYGYTF. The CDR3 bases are TGCAGCGTAGCTGACGGTAACTATGGCTACACCTTC.

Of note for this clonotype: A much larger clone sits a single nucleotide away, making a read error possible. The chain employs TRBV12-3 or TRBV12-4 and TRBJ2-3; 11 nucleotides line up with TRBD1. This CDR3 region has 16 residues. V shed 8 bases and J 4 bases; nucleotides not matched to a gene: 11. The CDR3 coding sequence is TGTGCCAGCTGCCCGCCGGACAGGGGGCTCGCAGATACGCAGTATTTT. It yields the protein CASCPPDRGLADTQYF.

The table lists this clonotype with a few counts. The CDR3 bases are TGCAGCGTTGAAGATCTCACCATCCACAACAGGGGTGGCTACACCTTC. Translation: CSVEDLTIHNRGGYTF. V is TRBV29-1 and J is TRBJ1-2, with 7 bases fitting TRBD1. V lost 0 bases and J lost 7; bases outside the gene matches: 14. CDR1 is SQVTM and CDR2 is ANQGSEA in the germline V gene. CDR3 length equals 16 residues.

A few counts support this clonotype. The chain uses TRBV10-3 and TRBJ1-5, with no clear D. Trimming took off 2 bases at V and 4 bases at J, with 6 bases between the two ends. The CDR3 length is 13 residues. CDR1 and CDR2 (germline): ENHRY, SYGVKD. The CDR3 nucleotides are TGTGCCATCAGTGAGGGGGAAAATCAGCCCCAGCATTTT. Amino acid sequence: CAISEGENQPQHF.

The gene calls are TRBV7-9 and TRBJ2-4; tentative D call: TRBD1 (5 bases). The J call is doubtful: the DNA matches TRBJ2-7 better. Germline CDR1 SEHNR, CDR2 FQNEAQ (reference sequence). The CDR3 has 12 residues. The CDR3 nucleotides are TGTGCCAGCAGCCCCAGGGTTTCCGAGCAGTACTTC. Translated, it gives CASSPRVSEQYF.

The chain's CDR3 is CSVALYSGNTEAFF. The CDR3 coding sequence is TGCAGCGTGGCCCTTTACTCAGGTAACACTGAAGCTTTCTTT. The V call is TRBV29-1, the J call TRBJ1-1; D is undetermined. The CDR3 length is 14 residues. V shed 6 bases and J shed 2 bases, with 16 bases lying between them. The germline V gene has CDR1 SQVTM and CDR2 ANQGSEA.

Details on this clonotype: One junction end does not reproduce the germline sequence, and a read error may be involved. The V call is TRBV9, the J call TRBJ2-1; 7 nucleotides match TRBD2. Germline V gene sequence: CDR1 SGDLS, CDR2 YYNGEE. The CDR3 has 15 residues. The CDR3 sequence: CASSDRLASYNGQFF. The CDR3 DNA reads TGTGCCAGCAGCGACCGACTAGCAAGTTACAATGGGCAGTTCTTC. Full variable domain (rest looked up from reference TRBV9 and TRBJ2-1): DSGVTQTPKHLITATGQRVTLRCSPRSGDLSVYWYQQSLDQGLQFLIQYYNGEERAKGNILERFSAQQFPDLHSELNLSSLELGDSALYFCASSDRLASYNGQFFGPGTRLTVL.

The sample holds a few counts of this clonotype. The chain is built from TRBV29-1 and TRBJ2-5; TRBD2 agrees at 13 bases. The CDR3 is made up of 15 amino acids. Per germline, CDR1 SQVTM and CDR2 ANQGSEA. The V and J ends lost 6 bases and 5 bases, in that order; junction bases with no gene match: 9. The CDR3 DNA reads TGCAGCGTCGGGACTAGCGGGGCCCCCCGGGAGACCCAGTACTTC. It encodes CSVGTSGAPRETQYF.

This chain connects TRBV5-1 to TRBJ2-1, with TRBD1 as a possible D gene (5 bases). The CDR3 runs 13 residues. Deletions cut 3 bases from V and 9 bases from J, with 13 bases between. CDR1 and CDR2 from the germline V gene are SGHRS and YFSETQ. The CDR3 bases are TGCGCCAGCAGCTCCGACAGTTGGGGTGAGCAGTTCTTC. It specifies CASSSDSWGEQFF.

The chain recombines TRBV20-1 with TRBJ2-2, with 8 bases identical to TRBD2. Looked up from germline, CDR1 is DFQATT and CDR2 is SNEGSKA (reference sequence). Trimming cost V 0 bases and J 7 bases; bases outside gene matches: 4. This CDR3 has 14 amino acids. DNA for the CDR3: TGCAGTGCTAGAGAGACTAGCGTGAGCGGGGAGCTGTTTTTT. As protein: CSARETSVSGELFF.

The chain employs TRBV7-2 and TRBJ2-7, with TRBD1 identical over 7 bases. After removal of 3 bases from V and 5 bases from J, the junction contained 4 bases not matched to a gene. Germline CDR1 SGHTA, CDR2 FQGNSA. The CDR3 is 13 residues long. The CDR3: CASSLTGQNEQYF. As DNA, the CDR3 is TGTGCCAGCAGCTTGACGGGACAGAACGAGCAGTACTTC.

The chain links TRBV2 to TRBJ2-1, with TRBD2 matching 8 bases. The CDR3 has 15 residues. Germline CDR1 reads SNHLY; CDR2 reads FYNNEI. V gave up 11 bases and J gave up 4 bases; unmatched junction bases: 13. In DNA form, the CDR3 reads TGTGCCTCTACAGAGAGGCCGGGGGGGTACAATGAGCAGTTCTTC. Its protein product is CASTERPGGYNEQFF.

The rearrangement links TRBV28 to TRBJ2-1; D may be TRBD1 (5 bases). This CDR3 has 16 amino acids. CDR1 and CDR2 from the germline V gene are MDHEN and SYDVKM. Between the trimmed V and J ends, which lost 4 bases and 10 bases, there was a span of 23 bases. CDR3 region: CASSSGRGQPGEEQFF. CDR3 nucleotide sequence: TGTGCCAGCAGTTCCGGACGAGGACAACCGGGTGAGGAGCAGTTCTTC.

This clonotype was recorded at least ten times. CDR3 in DNA: TGCGCCAGCAGTGAGTCAATACTAGCGGGAGGGCGTAACGAGCAGTACTTC. It specifies CASSESILAGGRNEQYF. The V call is TRBV10-2, the J call TRBJ2-7; 13 positions agree with TRBD2. After removal of 0 bases from V and 5 bases from J, the junction contained 7 bases not matched to a gene. Germline lookup yields CDR1 WSHSY and CDR2 SAAADI. This CDR3 comprises 17 residues.

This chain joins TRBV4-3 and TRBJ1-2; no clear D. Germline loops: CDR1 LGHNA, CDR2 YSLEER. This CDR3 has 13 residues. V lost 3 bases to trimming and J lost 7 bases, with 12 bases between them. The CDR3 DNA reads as TGCGCCAGCAGCCACGACCCCACCGGTGGCTACACCTTC. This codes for CASSHDPTGGYTF.

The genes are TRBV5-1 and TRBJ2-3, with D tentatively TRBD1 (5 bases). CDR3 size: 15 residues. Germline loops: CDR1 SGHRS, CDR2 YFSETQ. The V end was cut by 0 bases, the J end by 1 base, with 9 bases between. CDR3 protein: CASSLDGARTDTQYF. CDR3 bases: TGCGCCAGCAGCTTGGATGGGGCGCGCACAGATACGCAGTATTTT.